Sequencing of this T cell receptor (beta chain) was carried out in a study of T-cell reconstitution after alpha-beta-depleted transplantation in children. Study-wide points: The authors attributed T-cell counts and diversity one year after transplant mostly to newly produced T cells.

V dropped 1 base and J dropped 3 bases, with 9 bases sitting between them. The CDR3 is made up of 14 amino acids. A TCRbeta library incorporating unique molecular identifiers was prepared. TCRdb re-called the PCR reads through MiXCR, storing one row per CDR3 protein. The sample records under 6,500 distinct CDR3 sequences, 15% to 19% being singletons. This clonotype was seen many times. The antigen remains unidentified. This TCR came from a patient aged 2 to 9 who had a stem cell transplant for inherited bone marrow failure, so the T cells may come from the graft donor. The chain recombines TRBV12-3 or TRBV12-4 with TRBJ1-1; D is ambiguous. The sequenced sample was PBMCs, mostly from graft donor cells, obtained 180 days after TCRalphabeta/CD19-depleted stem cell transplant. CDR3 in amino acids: CASSLVGKDTEAFF. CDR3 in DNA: TGTGCCAGCAGTTTAGTGGGCAAGGACACTGAAGCTTTCTTT.